This T cell receptor (beta chain) was observed in a study of blood T cell repertoires in COVID-19 (dated by TCRdb to about 2020). Background for the entire study: Collaborator samples came from the United States, Italy and Spain and covered acute and convalescent phases of COVID-19. Samples came from the ongoing ImmuneRACE study (first 160 participants) plus 1,254 subjects from 6 global collaborators. Where HLA class I and class II types were available, the types were taken from metadata supplied by the sample provider, not from assay-based typing. Deeply sampled blood TCRbeta repertoires from subjects exposed to, actively infected with, or recovered from COVID-19 were included in the dataset. The prospective study material was composed of cDNA or gDNA derived from T cells, B-cell-depleted T cells, or PBMCs. The repertoires were made available in a free public database intended to serve as a resource for research on the immune response to SARS-CoV-2. A de-identified subject ID, COVID-19 status, age in years and sex were almost always included in the sample metadata. Points the paper makes about the study in general: How much clinical and demographic metadata was included differed by source and by participant, and the metadata was provided uncurated.

Enrolling through a virtual design, the prospective study's participants ranged in age from roughly 18 to 89 years and lived across approximately 25 United States geographic areas. Cohort assignment in the prospective study relied on participant-reported clinical history from a screening survey and a study questionnaire. Recovered participants in ImmuneRACE Cohort 3 were defined as having two consecutive negative NP/OP PCR tests, clearance from a healthcare professional, or resolution of symptoms. In the prospective study, mobile phlebotomists collected whole blood, serum and a nasopharyngeal or oropharyngeal swab from each participant. Over a 2-month period, participants in the prospective study had the option of providing additional blood draws and questionnaires. Blood samples from the prospective study were shipped frozen or at room temperature prior to DNA extraction. The germline V gene (reference sequence) yields LNHDA for CDR1 and SQIVND for CDR2. The CDR3 spans 15 residues, from the cysteine through the phenylalanine. Of the read, only the CDR3 DNA is kept; its 45 bases are in frame from base 1. V lost 7 bases and J lost 2 bases; the stretch between them is 15 bases long.

TCRbeta CDR3 regions were amplified from genomic DNA using the immunoSEQ Assay, a bias-controlled multiplex PCR. The paper's processing steps were these. Within the assay, amplification of reference gene primers was used to estimate how many nucleated cells each sample contained. To quantify the absolute abundance of each unique TCRbeta CDR3 rearrangement, sequence reads were collapsed and filtered. For each sample, productive Simpson clonality was calculated by taking the square root of Simpson's diversity index across productive rearrangements. In TCRdb, the immuneACCESS table is reduced to in-frame sequences with V and J assigned. These tables do not hold every clone; where another copy was compared, an unresolved V gene accounts for under half, and the others remain unexplained. The DNA gave D and trimming, while V, J and clone size come from that table. This sample holds under 350,000 clones; around nine tenths were observed only once. In total, the top ten clones hold about 1.8% of the sample.

As regards this clone: Which antigen it targets is not known. No base-level quality is on record; no much larger clone is a single base apart.

Sequencing was done on a sample of PBMCs or T cells enriched from blood (not recorded which). The TCR comes from a woman aged 40 to 55 who had recovered from COVID-19. The V and J segments used are TRBV19 and TRBJ2-1; 6 matching bases give a weak D call of TRBD2. Here the CDR3 is given as CASTSDGLAYNEQFF. At the DNA level, the sequence is TGTGCCAGTACTAGCGACGGCCTAGCCTACAATGAGCAGTTCTTC. With the portions outside the CDR3 filled from the reference TRBV19 and TRBJ2-1 genes, the complete variable region becomes DGGITQSPKYLFRKEGQNVTLSCEQNLNHDAMYWYRQDPGQGLRLIYYSQIVNDFQKGDIAEGYSVSREKKESFPLTVTSAQKNPTAFYLCASTSDGLAYNEQFFGPGTRLTVL.